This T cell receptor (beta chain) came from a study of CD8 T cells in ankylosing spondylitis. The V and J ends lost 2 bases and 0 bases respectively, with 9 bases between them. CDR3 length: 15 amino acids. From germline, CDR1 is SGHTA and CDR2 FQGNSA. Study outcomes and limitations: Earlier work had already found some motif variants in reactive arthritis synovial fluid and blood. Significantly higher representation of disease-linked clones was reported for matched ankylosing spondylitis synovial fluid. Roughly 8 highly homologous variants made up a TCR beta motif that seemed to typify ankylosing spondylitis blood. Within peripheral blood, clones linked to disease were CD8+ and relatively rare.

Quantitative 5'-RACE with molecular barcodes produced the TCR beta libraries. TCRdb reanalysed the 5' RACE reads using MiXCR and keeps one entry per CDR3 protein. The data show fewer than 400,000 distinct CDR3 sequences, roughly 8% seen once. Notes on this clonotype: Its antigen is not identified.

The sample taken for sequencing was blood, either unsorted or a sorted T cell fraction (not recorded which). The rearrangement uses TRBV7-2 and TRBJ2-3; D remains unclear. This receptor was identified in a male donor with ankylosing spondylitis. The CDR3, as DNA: TGTGCCAGCAGCTTAAGTAGCAGTAGCACAGATACGCAGTATTTT. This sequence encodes CASSLSSSSTDTQYF.